These 10 T cell receptor beta chains originate from one sample sequenced in a study of blood T cell repertoires in COVID-19. Assay: immunoSEQ multiplex PCR; the TCRdb copy retains only in-frame clones and omits some. The sample holds more than 65,000 clones, roughly 82% seen once. The material sequenced was peripheral blood. The origin of the receptors is an elderly woman with active or convalescent COVID-19.

The rearrangement links TRBV6-2 or TRBV6-3 to TRBJ1-2; TRBD1 is a possible D gene (5 bases). V lost 6 bases to trimming and J lost 8 bases, with 10 bases between them. The CDR3 sequence is 11 residues long. Per germline, CDR1 MNHEY and CDR2 SVGEGT. The CDR3 coding sequence is TGTGCCAGCAGCTGGACACACGGCTACACCTTC. It translates to CASSWTHGYTF.

This chain joins TRBV19 and TRBJ2-3; TRBD1 might be the D (6 bases). The CDR3 runs 15 residues. V dropped 6 bases and J dropped 2 bases, with 15 bases sitting between them. The germline V gene has CDR1 LNHDA and CDR2 SQIVND (reference sequence). CDR3 DNA sequence: TGTGCCAGTAGCCCCTTCCCGGGACACACAGATACGCAGTATTTT. This translates into CASSPFPGHTDTQYF.

CDR3 amino acids: CASSHERGPTGELFF. The CDR3 DNA follows: TGCGCCAGCAGCCACGAGCGGGGGCCCACCGGGGAGCTGTTTTTT. The chain uses TRBV4-3 and TRBJ2-2; 8 positions match TRBD2. The V and J ends lost 3 bases and 4 bases, in that order; junction bases with no gene match: 4. CDR3 length: 15 amino acids. Germline V lookup: CDR1 LGHNA, CDR2 YSLEER.

The V and J genes are TRBV19 and TRBJ2-7, with D maybe TRBD2 (7 bases). Trimming pared 5 bases from V and 6 bases from J, leaving 14 bases between. This CDR3 has 13 amino acids. Germline loops: CDR1 LNHDA, CDR2 SQIVND (reference sequence). CDR3 sequence: CASSAGARFEQYF. The CDR3 nucleotides are TGTGCCAGTAGTGCGGGGGCAAGGTTCGAGCAGTACTTC.

The sample holds one count of this clone. This rearrangement joins TRBV6-5 to TRBJ2-2, with a tentative D call TRBD2 (5 bases). Trimming took 7 bases from V and 0 from J, leaving 12 bases between them. CDR3 size: 15 residues. Germline values: CDR1 MNHEY, CDR2 SVGAGI. DNA of the CDR3: TGTGCCAGCAAAGTGCGGGCCTCGAACACCGGGGAGCTGTTTTTT. It translates to CASKVRASNTGELFF.

V and J are TRBV5-1 and TRBJ2-1; 7 bases fit TRBD1. The CDR3 extends over 14 amino acids. The V segment lost 0 bases and the J segment 6 bases; nucleotides outside the gene matches: 3. The germline gives CDR1 SGHRS, CDR2 YFSETQ. CDR3 protein: CASSLGAGGNEQFF. For the CDR3, the DNA is TGCGCCAGCAGCTTGGGGGCAGGGGGCAATGAGCAGTTCTTC.

Only one count was recorded for this clone. The chain combines TRBV5-6 with TRBJ2-5; D is ambiguous. CDR3 size: 14 residues. The V gene lost 1 base and the J gene lost 1 base, with 8 bases spanning the gap. Germline CDR1 reads SGHDT; CDR2 reads YYEEEE. CDR3 loop: CASSLIQFQETQYF. The CDR3 DNA sequence: TGTGCCAGCAGCTTGATCCAGTTCCAAGAGACCCAGTACTTC.

This chain links TRBV5-1 with TRBJ1-4, with D maybe TRBD1 (5 bases). Between the trimmed V and J ends, which lost 4 bases and 4 bases, there was a span of 14 bases. CDR1 and CDR2 (germline): SGHRS, YFSETQ. The CDR3 has 15 residues. The CDR3 sequence is CASSPRQINNEKLFF. The CDR3, as DNA: TGCGCCAGCAGCCCCAGACAGATAAATAATGAAAAACTGTTTTTT.

This clone was seen only once. In nucleotides, the CDR3 is TGCAGCGTTGCTCAGGGGTATGGCTACACCTTC. It encodes CSVAQGYGYTF. The chain recombines TRBV29-1 with TRBJ1-2; possibly TRBD1 for D (6 bases). The CDR3 spans 11 residues. Trimming pared 4 bases from V and 5 bases from J, leaving 8 bases between. Germline V lookup: CDR1 SQVTM, CDR2 ANQGSEA.

The chain joins TRBV7-3 to TRBJ1-6; a weak D match, TRBD1 (6 bases). The CDR3 spans 14 residues. V lost 3 bases and J lost 6, with 9 bases in between. The V gene's germline CDR1 is SGHTA and CDR2 FQGTGA. CDR3 residues: CASSLRTANSPLHF. The CDR3 DNA sequence: TGTGCCAGCAGCTTGAGGACAGCTAATTCACCCCTCCACTTT.